One sample yielded the 31 T cell receptor beta chains listed below, sequenced in a study of blood T cell repertoires in COVID-19 (dated by TCRdb to the early 2020s). The library was obtained by the immunoSEQ multiplex PCR assay. The immuneACCESS repertoire file appears here via TCRdb, limited to in-frame rearrangements. These files lack a portion of the clones; in checked studies, under half of the deficit traces to unresolved V genes, and the cause of the others is not known. For this sample there are approximately 220,000 clones; roughly 80% appear just once. About 3.8% of the sample rests with the top ten. The sample was PBMCs or T cells enriched from blood (not recorded which). Receptors originate from a woman aged 40 to 49 who had been exposed to COVID-19.

This clone was detected a few times. The chain is built from TRBV2 and TRBJ1-3; D perhaps matches TRBD1 (5 bases). Germline V CDR1 and CDR2: SNHLY, FYNNEI. The CDR3 consists of 12 residues. The V gene lost 8 bases and the J gene lost 4 bases, with 9 bases spanning the gap. The DNA of the CDR3 is TGTGCCAGCGCTGACAGAGGAAACACCATATATTTT. Translated, it gives CASADRGNTIYF.

This clone was counted a few times. The chain has TRBV9 and TRBJ2-1; possibly TRBD2 for D (6 bases). The CDR3 loop spans 14 amino acids. V lost 0 bases, J lost 10 bases, and 14 bases lay in between. The germline gives CDR1 SGDLS, CDR2 YYNGEE. CDR3 DNA: TGTGCCAGCAGCGTAGGTTGGGGAGGCGGAGAGCAGTTCTTC. It yields the protein CASSVGWGGGEQFF.

The chain couples TRBV7-6 to TRBJ1-6; tentative D call: TRBD1 (6 bases). This CDR3 has 14 amino acids. Germline V lookup: CDR1 SGHVS, CDR2 FNYEAQ. Between the trimmed V and J ends, which lost 8 bases and 7 bases, there was a span of 15 bases. DNA for the CDR3: TGTGCCAGCGGACGGACAGTAAACAATTCACCCCTCCACTTT. Residues: CASGRTVNNSPLHF.

The chain uses TRBV11-2 and TRBJ1-3; a possible D gene is TRBD1 (6 bases). V lost 6 bases and J lost 1, with 22 bases in between. This CDR3 spans 18 amino acids. Germline CDR1 reads SGHAT; CDR2 reads FQNNGV. CDR3 in amino acids: CASSQIRQVLGSGNTIYF. The CDR3 DNA reads as TGTGCCAGCAGTCAAATTAGACAGGTCCTTGGGTCTGGAAACACCATATATTTT.

This chain links TRBV13 with TRBJ1-6; the match to TRBD1 covers 9 bases. Unmatched junction bases numbered 5, after V lost 4 bases and J lost 4 bases. In germline, CDR1 is PRHDT, CDR2 FYEKMQ (reference sequence). CDR3 length: 16 amino acids. The DNA of the CDR3 is TGTGCCAGCAGCTATGGACAGGGGAGTTATAATTCACCCCTCCACTTT. It yields the protein CASSYGQGSYNSPLHF.

This chain uses TRBV6-1 with TRBJ2-1; the match to TRBD2 covers 13 bases. The V segment lost 4 bases and the J segment 7 bases; nucleotides outside the gene matches: 7. Germline V lookup: CDR1 MNHNS, CDR2 SASEGT. This CDR3 spans 16 amino acids. CDR3 DNA: TGTGCCAGCAGTGTGGAACTAGCGGGGGGGAGAAATGAGCAGTTCTTC. Translation gives CASSVELAGGRNEQFF.

V gene TRBV29-1 combines with J gene TRBJ1-1, with D possibly being TRBD1 (6 bases). Germline V lookup: CDR1 SQVTM, CDR2 ANQGSEA. Trimming took 2 bases from V and 0 from J, leaving 7 bases between them. This CDR3 is built from 13 residues. Here the CDR3 reads CSVEQGMNTEAFF. Here the CDR3 DNA reads TGCAGCGTTGAACAGGGGATGAACACTGAAGCTTTCTTT.

The chain recombines TRBV5-1 with TRBJ1-1; TRBD1 matches 9 bases. The trim removed 4 bases at V and 3 bases at J, leaving 7 bases unmatched. This CDR3 spans 15 amino acids. The V gene's germline CDR1 is SGHRS and CDR2 YFSETQ. The DNA of the CDR3 is TGCGCCAGCAGCACACAGGGACAGGGAGACACTGAAGCTTTCTTT. It yields the protein CASSTQGQGDTEAFF.

The chain is built from TRBV4-2 and TRBJ1-1, with D hard to call. This CDR3 has 14 residues. Germline V lookup: CDR1 LGHNA, CDR2 YNFKEQ. V lost 2 bases, J lost 4 bases, and 11 bases lay in between. CDR3 in DNA: TGTGCCAGCAGCCAACACCGGGAGCGCACTGAAGCTTTCTTT. It is translated as CASSQHRERTEAFF.

The gene calls are TRBV5-1 and TRBJ2-2, with TRBD2 matching 8 bases. CDR3 size: 16 residues. CDR1 is SGHRS and CDR2 is YFSETQ in the germline V gene. Trimming took 4 bases from V and 1 from J; bases not matched to a gene: 6. The CDR3 coding sequence is TGCGCCAGCAGCCGCAGCGGGGGACGGAACACCGGGGAGCTGTTTTTT. It is translated as CASSRSGGRNTGELFF.

The V and J genes are TRBV18 and TRBJ2-3, with a possible D match to TRBD2 (6 bases). Trimming left V 3 bases short and J 4 bases short, with 14 bases between. This CDR3 is built from 15 residues. Germline CDR1 KGHSH, CDR2 LQKENI. CDR3 loop: CASSPLGGVPDTQYF. CDR3 coding DNA: TGTGCCAGCTCACCTTTGGGCGGGGTGCCAGATACGCAGTATTTT. The entire variable domain, with the rest obtained from reference TRBV18 and TRBJ2-3, is as follows: NAGVMQNPRHLVRRRGQEARLRCSPMKGHSHVYWYRQLPEEGLKFMVYLQKENIIDESGMPKERFSAEFPKEGPSILRIQQVVRGDSAAYFCASSPLGGVPDTQYFGPGTRLTVL.

V and J are TRBV5-1 and TRBJ1-1, with 7 bases fitting TRBD1. V lost 4 bases and J lost 0; bases outside the gene matches: 9. The CDR3 extends over 16 amino acids. Germline CDR1 and CDR2: SGHRS and YFSETQ. CDR3 region: CASSQSTRGLNTEAFF. For the CDR3, the DNA is TGCGCCAGCAGCCAAAGCACTAGGGGGCTGAACACTGAAGCTTTCTTT.

The rearrangement uses TRBV19 and TRBJ2-7; TRBD1 matches 9 bases. The V segment lost 3 bases and the J segment 2 bases; nucleotides outside the gene matches: 5. CDR3 length: 15 residues. Germline lookup yields CDR1 LNHDA and CDR2 SQIVND (reference sequence). As DNA, the CDR3 is TGTGCCAGTAGTATTACCGGGACAGGGCCCTACGAGCAGTACTTC. Its translation is CASSITGTGPYEQYF.

This rearrangement joins TRBV4-2 to TRBJ1-2; D is uncertain. The CDR3 loop spans 14 amino acids. Trimming took off 0 bases at V and 0 bases at J, with 5 bases between the two ends. Germline V gene lookup returns CDR1 LGHNA and CDR2 YNFKEQ. CDR3 sequence reads: CASSQDATNYGYTF. The DNA for the CDR3 is TGTGCCAGCAGCCAAGATGCGACTAACTATGGCTACACCTTC.

This chain connects TRBV5-1 to TRBJ2-7, with D perhaps matching TRBD1 (5 bases). V dropped 5 bases and J dropped 5 bases, with 14 bases sitting between them. The CDR3 has 13 amino acids. Germline CDR1 SGHRS, CDR2 YFSETQ. CDR3 loop: CASSPQGTHEQYF. CDR3 coding DNA: TGCGCCAGCAGTCCTCAGGGTACCCACGAGCAGTACTTC.

The gene calls are TRBV18 and TRBJ2-5; D not resolved. From germline, CDR1 is KGHSH and CDR2 LQKENI. The CDR3 contains 14 residues. Trimming cost V 3 bases and J 0 bases, with 8 bases left between them. This chain's CDR3 is CASSPLPYQETQYF. The CDR3 bases are TGTGCCAGCTCACCCCTCCCGTACCAAGAGACCCAGTACTTC.

The rearrangement links TRBV25-1 to TRBJ2-5, with 9 bases aligning to TRBD1. The CDR3 has 14 residues. Per germline, CDR1 MGHDK and CDR2 SYGVNS. Trimming at V came to 5 bases and at J to 2 bases, leaving 3 bases not matched to a gene. CDR3 sequence (DNA): TGTGCCAGCAGTAAGGGACAGGGTCAAGAGACCCAGTACTTC. It codes for CASSKGQGQETQYF.

The chain couples TRBV5-6 to TRBJ1-5; D is ambiguous. CDR1 is SGHDT, CDR2 YYEEEE, per germline. This CDR3 has 15 amino acids. V was shortened by 3 bases and J by 5 bases, with 15 bases between the two germline ends. CDR3: CASSSRNRPDQPQHF. The CDR3 region has the DNA TGTGCCAGCAGCTCTCGGAACAGACCGGATCAGCCCCAGCATTTT.

CDR3 nucleotides: TGTGCCAGCAGTGAAATCCTCGTAAATGGCTACACCTTC. This translates into CASSEILVNGYTF. The genes are TRBV2 and TRBJ1-2; D is uncertain. Germline-derived CDR1 and CDR2 are SNHLY and FYNNEI. V was cut by 2 bases and J by 6 bases, with 10 bases left in between. This CDR3 spans 13 amino acids.

CDR3 DNA sequence: TGTGCCAGCTCACCAGTCGGGCAGCCCCAGCATTTT. Its protein is CASSPVGQPQHF. This rearrangement joins TRBV18 to TRBJ1-5; no clear D gene. The germline V gene encodes CDR1 KGHSH and CDR2 LQKENI. V was clipped by 2 bases and J by 7 bases, with 6 bases between them. The CDR3 consists of 12 residues. Full variable domain (remainder filled in from reference TRBV18 and TRBJ1-5): NAGVMQNPRHLVRRRGQEARLRCSPMKGHSHVYWYRQLPEEGLKFMVYLQKENIIDESGMPKERFSAEFPKEGPSILRIQQVVRGDSAAYFCASSPVGQPQHFGDGTRLSIL.

V usage is TRBV10-3 and J usage is TRBJ1-1, with 8 bases aligning to TRBD1. The germline gives CDR1 ENHRY, CDR2 SYGVKD. With V trimmed by 6 bases and J by 3 bases, 3 bases remained unmatched. The CDR3 is 13 amino acids. CDR3 nucleotides: TGTGCCATCAGCGAGACAGGGGACACTGAAGCTTTCTTT. Protein sequence: CAISETGDTEAFF.

The chain is built from TRBV7-3 and TRBJ2-7; 7 bases map to TRBD2. The CDR3 covers 13 residues. Germline trimming cut 5 bases from V and 4 bases from J; bases unmatched to any gene: 5. Germline CDR1 SGHTA, CDR2 FQGTGA. The CDR3 reads CASSPGEGYEQYF. CDR3 sequence (DNA): TGTGCCAGCAGCCCCGGGGAGGGGTACGAGCAGTACTTC.

This clone occurred many times. This sequence joins TRBV2 and TRBJ2-7, with D possibly being TRBD2 (6 bases). Germline CDR1 SNHLY, CDR2 FYNNEI. There are 14 residues in the CDR3. V was trimmed by 8 bases and J by 2 bases, leaving 16 bases between them. For the CDR3, the DNA is TGTGCCAGCCGGACCGGGACTCAAGCCTACGAGCAGTACTTC. Amino acid sequence: CASRTGTQAYEQYF.

The chain joins TRBV4-3 to TRBJ1-1; maybe TRBD1 (6 bases). Germline V gene data show CDR1 as LGHNA and CDR2 as YSLEER. This CDR3 is built from 17 residues. With 0 bases removed from V and 4 bases from J, the gap between germline ends came to 18 bases. CDR3: CASSQDWPQGPSTEAFF. Written as DNA, the CDR3 is TGCGCCAGCAGCCAAGATTGGCCCCAGGGGCCGAGCACTGAAGCTTTCTTT.

CDR3 amino acids: CASSESGQVTGELFF. CDR3 in DNA: TGTGCCAGCAGTGAATCGGGACAGGTCACCGGGGAGCTGTTTTTT. This chain uses TRBV2 with TRBJ2-2; 8 bases map to TRBD1. CDR3 length equals 15 residues. J lost 4 bases, V lost 2 bases, and 3 bases had no gene match. Per the germline V gene, CDR1 is SNHLY and CDR2 is FYNNEI.

V usage is TRBV7-2 and J usage is TRBJ2-3; the D gene is possibly TRBD2 (5 bases). Germline V gene sequence: CDR1 SGHTA, CDR2 FQGNSA. Trimming stripped 2 bases from V and 8 bases from J, with 14 bases between. The length of the CDR3 is 14 residues. The CDR3 protein is CASSLPLKAGTQYF. The CDR3 DNA follows: TGTGCCAGCAGCTTACCCCTAAAGGCGGGTACGCAGTATTTT. The full variable domain, its missing parts supplied by reference TRBV7-2 and TRBJ2-3, is GAGVSQSPSNKVTEKGKDVELRCDPISGHTALYWYRQSLGQGLEFLIYFQGNSAPDKSGLPSDRFSAERTGGSVSTLTIQRTQQEDSAVYLCASSLPLKAGTQYFGPGTRLTVL.

The chain employs TRBV27 and TRBJ2-6, with D possibly TRBD1 on 7 matching bases. V gave up 7 bases and J gave up 4 bases, with 17 bases separating them. This CDR3 has 16 residues. Germline lookup yields CDR1 MNHEY and CDR2 SMNVEV (reference sequence). The CDR3 bases are TGTGCCAGCACCGCCCAGGGGGGAGGAGGGGCCAACGTCCTGACTTTC. It specifies CASTAQGGGGANVLTF.

This clone was found a few times. The chain combines TRBV7-8 with TRBJ1-4, with a tentative D call TRBD1 (5 bases). The ends were cut back, 4 bases at V and 3 bases at J, with 12 bases in the middle. CDR1 is SGHVS and CDR2 is FQNEAQ in the germline V gene. CDR3 length: 15 amino acids. This CDR3 is CASSSPGLANEKLFF. CDR3 coding DNA: TGTGCCAGCAGCTCGCCAGGGCTCGCTAATGAAAAACTGTTTTTT. Full variable domain (outside the CDR3, taken from reference TRBV7-8 and TRBJ1-4): GAGVSQSPRYKVAKRGQDVALRCDPISGHVSLFWYQQALGQGPEFLTYFQNEAQLDKSGLPSDRFFAERPEGSVSTLKIQRTQQEDSAVYLCASSSPGLANEKLFFGSGTQLSVL.

This chain's CDR3 is CASSEILAGAQETQYF. The CDR3 DNA reads as TGTGCCAGCAGTGAAATTCTAGCGGGGGCCCAAGAGACCCAGTACTTC. The chain has TRBV25-1 and TRBJ2-5; 10 bases are shared with TRBD2. Per the germline V gene, CDR1 is MGHDK and CDR2 is SYGVNS. This CDR3 has 16 residues. After removal of 2 bases from V and 1 base from J, the junction contained 4 bases not matched to a gene.

Comment on this clone: Other DNA sequences within the sample encode an identical CDR3. The V gene is TRBV9, the J gene TRBJ2-7; the match to TRBD2 covers 8 bases. J was trimmed by 3 bases and V by 0 bases; bases with no gene match: 5. From germline, CDR1 is SGDLS and CDR2 YYNGEE. The CDR3 is 15 residues long. The CDR3 reads CASSVGLAGDYEQYF. The CDR3 DNA reads TGTGCCAGCAGCGTAGGGCTAGCGGGTGACTACGAGCAGTACTTC. The full variable domain, with the rest looked up from reference TRBV9 and TRBJ2-7, is DSGVTQTPKHLITATGQRVTLRCSPRSGDLSVYWYQQSLDQGLQFLIQYYNGEERAKGNILERFSAQQFPDLHSELNLSSLELGDSALYFCASSVGLAGDYEQYFGPGTRLTVT.

J is TRBJ1-5 and V is TRBV4-2, with D possibly TRBD1 on 5 matching bases. Germline-derived CDR1 and CDR2 are LGHNA and YNFKEQ. This CDR3 has 15 amino acids. Trimming shortened V by 1 base and J by 5 bases, and 12 bases separated the two germline ends. The CDR3 loop reads CASSQGGLGHQPQHF. The CDR3 coding sequence is TGTGCCAGCAGCCAAGGGGGACTGGGGCATCAGCCCCAGCATTTT.